This passage covers 7 T cell receptor beta chains from one sample sequenced in a study of blood T cell repertoires in COVID-19. Some clones are missing from TCRdb's copy, which holds only in-frame ones; the method was immunoSEQ multiplex PCR. The table shows some 400,000 clones, with about nine tenths occurring only once. Sequencing was carried out using PBMCs or T cells enriched from blood (not recorded which). The receptors originated from a young woman who had recovered from COVID-19.

About this clone: Other DNA sequences of this sample code for an identical CDR3. The chain employs TRBV27 and TRBJ1-6, with 8 positions matching TRBD1. This CDR3 spans 13 amino acids. Germline V gives CDR1 MNHEY, CDR2 SMNVEV (reference sequence). The trim removed 8 bases at V and 7 bases at J, leaving 4 bases unmatched. The CDR3 bases are TGTGCCAGCCGTGGACAGGGAAATTCACCCCTCCACTTT. Translating it yields CASRGQGNSPLHF.

This clone was recorded once. This chain joins TRBV6-4 and TRBJ2-1; D is undetermined. Deletions cut 5 bases from V and 9 bases from J, with 11 bases between. There are 12 residues in the CDR3. Germline V gene lookup returns CDR1 MRHNA and CDR2 SNTAGT. Here the CDR3 reads CASSLRGGEQFF. CDR3 DNA sequence: TGTGCCAGCAGTCTAAGAGGTGGTGAGCAGTTCTTC.

The V gene is TRBV2, the J gene TRBJ1-6; no reliable D call. The CDR3 runs 14 residues. Germline assignment: CDR1 SNHLY and CDR2 FYNNEI. The V gene lost 4 bases and the J gene lost 10 bases, with 14 bases spanning the gap. The CDR3 protein is CASSGEVYVSPLHF. The CDR3 nucleotides read TGTGCCAGCAGTGGAGAAGTTTATGTCTCACCCCTCCACTTT. Together with reference TRBV2 and TRBJ1-6, the CDR3 gives the full variable domain: EPEVTQTPSHQVTQMGQEVILRCVPISNHLYFYWYRQILGQKVEFLVSFYNNEISEKSEIFDDQFSVERPDGSNFTLKIRSTKLEDSAMYFCASSGEVYVSPLHFGNGTRLTVT.

Worth noting for this clone: Relative to the germline gene, one junction end is altered; a read error may explain this. This chain joins TRBV7-2 and TRBJ2-2, with D possibly TRBD2 on 7 matching bases. Germline CDR1 is SGHTA and CDR2 is FQGNSA. The CDR3 length is 16 residues. CDR3: CASNPFGGPNPGELFF. As DNA, the CDR3 is TGTGCCAGCAACCCCTTCGGGGGGCCGAACCCCGGGGAGCTGTTTTTT. The full variable domain, with the rest looked up from reference TRBV7-2 and TRBJ2-2, is GAGVSQSPSNKVTEKGKDVELRCDPISGHTALYWYRQSLGQGLEFLIYFQGNSAPDKSGLPSDRFSAERTGGSVSTLTIQRTQQEDSAVYLCASNPFGGPNPGELFFGEGSRLTVL.

This chain uses TRBV30 with TRBJ1-1; D remains ambiguous. The CDR3 has 12 amino acids. The germline V and J ends were trimmed by 4 bases and 8 bases, with 14 bases remaining between them. Germline values: CDR1 GTSNPN, CDR2 SVGIG (reference sequence). The CDR3 reads CAWTPRFREAFF. The CDR3 nucleotides read TGTGCCTGGACCCCCAGGTTTCGGGAAGCTTTCTTT. The full variable domain, in which reference TRBV30 and TRBJ1-1 provide the parts outside the CDR3, is SQTIHQWPATLVQPVGSPLSLECTVEGTSNPNLYWYRQAAGRGLQLLFYSVGIGQISSEVPQNLSASRPQDRQFILSSKKLLLSDSGFYLCAWTPRFREAFFGQGTRLTVV.

The sample holds one count of this clone. V is TRBV11-3 and J is TRBJ2-3; no clear D. The V gene's germline CDR1 is SGHNT and CDR2 YENEEA. V lost 4 bases, J lost 10 bases, and 15 bases lay in between. CDR3 size: 13 residues. CDR3 in DNA: TGTGCCAGCAGCTCCTCCCTGTTGGCCGCGCAGTATTTT. This sequence encodes CASSSSLLAAQYF.

The chain combines TRBV20-1 with TRBJ2-7; 7 positions agree with TRBD2. CDR1 and CDR2 (germline): DFQATT, SNEGSKA (reference sequence). Losses at the gene ends were 3 bases for V and 0 bases for J; bases not matched to a gene: 2. The CDR3 has 13 amino acids. CDR3 sequence reads: CSASRGSSYEQYF. In DNA, the CDR3 is TGCAGTGCTAGTCGCGGGAGCTCCTACGAGCAGTACTTC.